This record concerns one TCR beta chain sequence. The CDR3 extends over 11 amino acids. The germline gives CDR1 SQVTM, CDR2 ANQGSEA. Trimming took off 1 base at V and 8 bases at J, with 6 bases between the two ends. An amount of RNA that ranged from roughly 0.45 to 1 ug was reverse transcribed with random hexamers. Across 54 Vbeta and 13 Jbeta, immunoSEQ multiplex PCR amplified TCR beta CDR3. Each CDR3 protein is one row after TCRdb ran MiXCR on the immunoSEQ multiplex PCR reads. Of 100,000 or so distinct CDR3 sequences listed, about 93% are singletons. This entry belongs to a study of CD8 T cells in Susac syndrome.

The J gene is TRBJ2-4, the V gene TRBV29-1; D ambiguous. Sequencing used CD4+ T cells from PBMCs. The clonotype originates from a human donor in good health. CDR3 region: CSVEGLDIQYF. As DNA, the CDR3 is TGCAGCGTTGAAGGGTTGGACATTCAGTACTTC.